The T cell receptor (beta chain) described here comes from a study of cytomegalovirus exposure and HLA in healthy donors. General study results and limits: The majority of TCR sequences were rare, yet some public TCRs appeared in many donors.

In regard to this clone: No antigen is known for it.

Researchers ran the PCR with 60 Vbeta and 13 Jbeta primers. The table came from immunoSEQ multiplex PCR; TCRdb's copy has only in-frame clones and leaves some out. Found here are about 110,000 clones, roughly 70% of them singletons; the top ten hold around 9.9%. This CDR3 has 14 amino acids. From germline, CDR1 is SGHAT and CDR2 FQNNGV. The junction had 5 bases not matched to a gene; V was cut back by 1 base and J by 5 bases. The source is a middle-aged man in good health and CMV-seropositive. The chain has TRBV11-2 and TRBJ2-7; 7 nucleotides line up with TRBD1. The sequencing sample was made of PBMCs. The DNA of the CDR3 is TGTGCCAGCAGCTTAGGACAGGGCCGGCACGAGCAGTACTTC. It codes for CASSLGQGRHEQYF.